The present T cell receptor beta chain was sequenced within a study of regulatory T cells in long-lasting Graves disease. Germline V gives CDR1 SGHKS, CDR2 YYEKEE (reference sequence). This CDR3 has 16 residues. V was clipped by 4 bases and J by 7 bases, with 20 bases between them. Arm-PCR of CDR3 regions with iRepertoire HTBI primers generated TCR beta libraries. Original methodology: Roughly 65 TRBV and approximately 13 TRBJ segments were identified across samples. TCRdb re-called the multiplex PCR reads through MiXCR, storing one row per CDR3 protein. TCRdb, not the original authors, processed these V and J calls. The profile shows about 500,000 distinct CDR3 sequences, about 12% of them singletons. Time point meaning: newly diagnosed GD, antithyroid drugs for less than 3 months. Extracted PBMC RNA gave rise to the TCR library. This clonotype was found many times. These same records also appear under a second study, on T cells in Graves' hyperthyroidism and ophthalmopathy.

The material sequenced was peripheral blood mononuclear cells (PBMCs), taken at new diagnosis, from a patient treated with antithyroid drugs. This sequence originates from a woman aged 25 to 39 with Graves disease. V gene TRBV5-5 combines with J gene TRBJ2-2; D gene unclear. CDR3 DNA sequence: TGTGCCAGCAGCCTGCTGCCGGGCTTTGAAGGCGGGGAGCTGTTTTTT. Its protein product is CASSLLPGFEGGELFF.